This T cell receptor beta chain originates from a study of monozygotic twins with inflammatory bowel disease. Nested amplification of TCRalpha and TCRbeta cDNA involved two PCRs of approximately 16 and 10 cycles. TCRdb reprocessed the 5' RACE reads, with one entry per CDR3 protein and no DNA. The table counts 400,000 or so distinct CDR3 sequences; 2.4% lies in the top ten. CDR1 and CDR2 (germline): SGHAT, FQNNGV. CDR3 length: 16 amino acids. The TCR originated in a human donor with ulcerative colitis or Crohn's disease, or a healthy co-twin of an affected twin (not recorded which). The specimen was blood. The gene calls are TRBV11-2 and TRBJ2-3; TCRdb's assignment of TRBD2 cannot be checked, as there is no DNA. CDR3 sequence: CASSTGTSGGVDTQYF.